Below are 12 T cell receptor beta chains sequenced from a single sample in a study of shared clonotypes between healthy human individuals. Libraries were prepared by immunoSEQ multiplex PCR; TCRdb keeps only in-frame clonotypes and omits some of them. The sample lists 2,500,000 or so clones; under 95% were seen once. Material: naive CD4+ T cells from PBMCs. Sample subset: CD45RA+ positively selected. All receptors come from a man aged 18 to 30 in good health. Some clones in this sample may be carry-over from other donors' samples.

The J gene is TRBJ1-5, the V gene TRBV5-6; 7 bases match TRBD1. With 1 base clipped from V and 2 bases from J, the junction kept 3 bases outside the gene matches. Germline CDR1 reads SGHDT; CDR2 reads YYEEEE. This CDR3 contains 15 residues. The CDR3: CASSLRDRRNQPQHF. The CDR3 DNA is TGTGCCAGCAGCTTGAGGGACAGACGCAATCAGCCCCAGCATTTT.

V is TRBV25-1 and J is TRBJ2-2; the D is unclear. The V gene lost 3 bases and the J gene lost 5 bases, with 4 bases spanning the gap. The CDR3 spans 12 residues. Germline CDR1 reads MGHDK; CDR2 reads SYGVNS. CDR3 nucleotides: TGTGCCAGCAGTGAGGTAACCGGGGAGCTGTTTTTT. Translated, it gives CASSEVTGELFF.

The chain uses TRBV18 and TRBJ2-7; TRBD2 matches 8 bases. Per the germline V gene, CDR1 is KGHSH and CDR2 is LQKENI. Trimming cost V 4 bases and J 3 bases; bases outside gene matches: 8. This CDR3 has 15 amino acids. The CDR3 nucleotides are TGTGCCAGCTCACAACCGGGACTAGGGTTCTACGAGCAGTACTTC. It translates to CASSQPGLGFYEQYF. The full variable domain, with the rest looked up from reference TRBV18 and TRBJ2-7, is NAGVMQNPRHLVRRRGQEARLRCSPMKGHSHVYWYRQLPEEGLKFMVYLQKENIIDESGMPKERFSAEFPKEGPSILRIQQVVRGDSAAYFCASSQPGLGFYEQYFGPGTRLTVT.

This sequence joins TRBV7-2 and TRBJ2-5; TRBD2 matches at 7 bases. The CDR3 length is 14 residues. CDR1 and CDR2 from the germline V gene are SGHTA and FQGNSA. Unmatched junction bases numbered 8, after V lost 5 bases and J lost 5 bases. The CDR3 here is CASSRLLGGETQYF. The CDR3 region has the DNA TGTGCCAGCAGCCGCCTGTTGGGGGGGGAGACCCAGTACTTC.

J is TRBJ2-1 and V is TRBV19, with D tentatively TRBD2 (6 bases). Germline lookup yields CDR1 LNHDA and CDR2 SQIVND (reference sequence). V was cut by 0 bases and J by 13 bases, with 13 bases left in between. The CDR3 is made up of 13 amino acids. The DNA of the CDR3 is TGTGCCAGTAGTATAGATGTGCGGGGTCTACAGTTCTTC. Encoded protein: CASSIDVRGLQFF.

The chain employs TRBV4-1 and TRBJ1-4; D ambiguous. This CDR3 has 12 residues. In germline, CDR1 is MGHRA, CDR2 YSYEKL. V lost 3 bases and J 11 bases, leaving 10 bases between the germline ends. CDR3 sequence: CASSQVASKLFF. The CDR3 region has the DNA TGCGCCAGCAGCCAGGTGGCCAGTAAACTGTTTTTT.

The rearrangement uses TRBV28 and TRBJ2-1, with D possibly being TRBD1 or TRBD2 (6 bases each). V was pared by 6 bases and J by 9 bases, with 15 bases between. CDR3 length equals 13 residues. Germline V gives CDR1 MDHEN, CDR2 SYDVKM. CDR3 sequence (DNA): TGTGCCAGCAGGTACTCAGGAGGGGGTGAGCAGTTCTTC. Protein sequence: CASRYSGGGEQFF.

DNA of the CDR3: TGTGCCAGCAGCCAAGGACAGGGTCTCTCTGGAAACACCATATATTTT. Translated, it gives CASSQGQGLSGNTIYF. The chain carries TRBV4-2 and TRBJ1-3; TRBD1 matches 7 bases. Germline lookup yields CDR1 LGHNA and CDR2 YNFKEQ. V lost 1 base, J lost 0 bases, and 3 bases stayed unmatched. The CDR3 is 16 residues long.

The CDR3 DNA follows: TGTGCCAGTAGTATAGGCAGGGACTATAGCAATCAGCCCCAGCATTTT. Its protein product is CASSIGRDYSNQPQHF. V and J are TRBV19 and TRBJ1-5; D is possibly TRBD1 (5 bases). Germline CDR1 is LNHDA and CDR2 is SQIVND (reference sequence). V dropped 1 base and J dropped 0 bases, with 10 bases sitting between them. The CDR3 has 16 residues.

This clone occurred a few times. The chain links TRBV28 to TRBJ2-7; D is tentatively TRBD1 or TRBD2 (6 bases each). Trimming stripped 8 bases from V and 2 bases from J, with 13 bases between. Germline loops: CDR1 MDHEN, CDR2 SYDVKM. The CDR3 extends over 13 amino acids. The CDR3 bases are TGTGCCAGCCATGACAGGACTACCTACGAGCAGTACTTC. It is translated as CASHDRTTYEQYF.

The CDR3, as DNA: TGTGCCAGCAGACGAACGCGGACAATCACAGATACGCAGTATTTT. This encodes CASRRTRTITDTQYF. The chain employs TRBV2 and TRBJ2-3; perhaps TRBD1 as D (5 bases). V gave up 6 bases and J gave up 2 bases, with 15 bases separating them. This CDR3 has 15 amino acids. The germline V gene has CDR1 SNHLY and CDR2 FYNNEI.

This rearrangement joins TRBV11-2 to TRBJ2-7, with 10 bases aligning to TRBD2. The CDR3 has 14 residues. Trimming took 3 bases from V and 9 from J; bases not matched to a gene: 8. Germline V gene lookup returns CDR1 SGHAT and CDR2 FQNNGV. CDR3 loop: CASSLGSSGRRQYF. For the CDR3, the DNA is TGTGCCAGCAGCTTGGGTTCTAGCGGGAGAAGGCAGTACTTC.